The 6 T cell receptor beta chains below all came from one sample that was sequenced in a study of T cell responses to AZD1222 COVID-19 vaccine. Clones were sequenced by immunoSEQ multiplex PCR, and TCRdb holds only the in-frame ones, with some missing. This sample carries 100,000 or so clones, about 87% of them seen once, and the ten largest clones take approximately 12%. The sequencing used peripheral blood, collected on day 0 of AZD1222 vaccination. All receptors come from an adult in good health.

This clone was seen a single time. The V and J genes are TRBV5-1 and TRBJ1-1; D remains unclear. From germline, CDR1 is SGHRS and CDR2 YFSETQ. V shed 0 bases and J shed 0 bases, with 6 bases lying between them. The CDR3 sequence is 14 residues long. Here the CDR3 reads CASSLDSVNTEAFF. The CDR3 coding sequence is TGCGCCAGCAGCTTGGACAGCGTGAACACTGAAGCTTTCTTT. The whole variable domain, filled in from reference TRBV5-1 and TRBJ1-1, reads KAGVTQTPRYLIKTRGQQVTLSCSPISGHRSVSWYQQTPGQGLQFLFEYFSETQRNKGNFPGRFSGRQFSNSRSEMNVSTLELGDSALYLCASSLDSVNTEAFFGQGTRLTVV.

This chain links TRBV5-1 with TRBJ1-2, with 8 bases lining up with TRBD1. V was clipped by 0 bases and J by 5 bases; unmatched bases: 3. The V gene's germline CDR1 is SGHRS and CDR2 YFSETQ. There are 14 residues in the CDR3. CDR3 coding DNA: TGCGCCAGCAGCTTGGTGACAGGGGAGTATGGCTACACCTTC. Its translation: CASSLVTGEYGYTF. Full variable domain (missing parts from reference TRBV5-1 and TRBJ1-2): KAGVTQTPRYLIKTRGQQVTLSCSPISGHRSVSWYQQTPGQGLQFLFEYFSETQRNKGNFPGRFSGRQFSNSRSEMNVSTLELGDSALYLCASSLVTGEYGYTFGSGTRLTVV.

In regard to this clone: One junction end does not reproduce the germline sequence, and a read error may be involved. CDR3 nucleotide sequence: TGTGCTAGCAGCTTAGGGGGGACAGGGCAAGAGACCCAGTACTTC. Translated, it gives CASSLGGTGQETQYF. The rearrangement links TRBV7-7 to TRBJ2-5, with 9 bases matching TRBD1. The germline V gene has CDR1 SSHAT and CDR2 FNYEAQ (reference sequence). The CDR3 runs to 15 residues.

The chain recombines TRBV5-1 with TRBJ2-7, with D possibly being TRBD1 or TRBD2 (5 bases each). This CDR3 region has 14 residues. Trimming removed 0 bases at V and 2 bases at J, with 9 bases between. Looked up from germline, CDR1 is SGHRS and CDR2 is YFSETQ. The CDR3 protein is CASSLAGQTYEQYF. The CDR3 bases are TGCGCCAGCAGCTTGGCGGGGCAGACCTACGAGCAGTACTTC.

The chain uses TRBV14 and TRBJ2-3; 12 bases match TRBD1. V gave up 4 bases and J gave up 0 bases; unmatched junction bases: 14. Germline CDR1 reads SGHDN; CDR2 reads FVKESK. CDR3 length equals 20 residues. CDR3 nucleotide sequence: TGTGCCAGCAGCCCCGGGCCGGGACAGGGGGCACCCCGCAGCACAGATACGCAGTATTTT. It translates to CASSPGPGQGAPRSTDTQYF.

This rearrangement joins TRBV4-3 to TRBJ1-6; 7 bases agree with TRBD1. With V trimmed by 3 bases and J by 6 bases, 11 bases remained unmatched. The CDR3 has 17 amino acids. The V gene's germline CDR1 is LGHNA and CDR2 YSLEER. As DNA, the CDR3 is TGCGCCAGCAGCCAGGAGGGAGGGGGCGTCGGTAATTCACCCCTCCACTTT. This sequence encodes CASSQEGGGVGNSPLHF.